The 17 T cell receptor beta chains given below trace back to one sample, sequenced in a study of siplizumab effects on memory and regulatory T cells. This table comes from immunoSEQ multiplex PCR, and its TCRdb copy is limited to in-frame clones, with some not included. The sample lists around 110,000 clones; approximately 94% were seen once. Sample: non-Treg CD4+ T cells sorted from blood. The receptor set was obtained from a human donor in good health.

V usage is TRBV5-1 and J usage is TRBJ1-1, with TRBD1 matching 9 bases. V lost 0 bases, J lost 0 bases, and 3 bases stayed unmatched. Germline loops: CDR1 SGHRS, CDR2 YFSETQ. The CDR3 has 16 residues. CDR3 DNA: TGCGCCAGCAGCTTGGAGGGACAGGGTTTGAACACTGAAGCTTTCTTT. The encoded protein is CASSLEGQGLNTEAFF. Drawing the rest from reference TRBV5-1 and TRBJ1-1, the complete variable domain is KAGVTQTPRYLIKTRGQQVTLSCSPISGHRSVSWYQQTPGQGLQFLFEYFSETQRNKGNFPGRFSGRQFSNSRSEMNVSTLELGDSALYLCASSLEGQGLNTEAFFGQGTRLTVV.

The chain is built from TRBV5-1 and TRBJ1-2; D might be TRBD1 (5 bases). The V gene lost 1 base and the J gene lost 7 bases, with 11 bases spanning the gap. The CDR3 spans 13 residues. Looked up from germline, CDR1 is SGHRS and CDR2 is YFSETQ. The DNA of the CDR3 is TGCGCCAGCAGCTTGTGGGACCGGGGTGGCTACACCTTC. The encoded protein is CASSLWDRGGYTF.

This sequence joins TRBV7-9 and TRBJ1-1; no clear D gene. CDR3 length equals 13 residues. CDR1 and CDR2 (germline): SEHNR, FQNEAQ (reference sequence). Trimming shortened V by 5 bases and J by 1 base, and 8 bases separated the two germline ends. The CDR3 sequence is CASSRAPNTEAFF. Here the CDR3 DNA reads TGTGCCAGCAGCCGGGCCCCGAACACTGAAGCTTTCTTT.

This clone was observed once. This chain connects TRBV6-5 to TRBJ2-7; 10 bases fit TRBD1. Per germline, CDR1 MNHEY and CDR2 SVGAGI. This CDR3 contains 15 residues. V trimming: 6 bases; J trimming: 1 base; junction bases outside the gene matches: 6. DNA of the CDR3: TGTGCCAGCAGGAACCCGGGACAGGGGTCCTACGAGCAGTACTTC. As protein: CASRNPGQGSYEQYF.

The V call is TRBV15, the J call TRBJ2-7; TRBD1 aligns across 7 bases. Germline V CDR1 and CDR2: LNHNV, YYDKDF (reference sequence). The CDR3 has 18 amino acids. V was clipped by 1 base and J by 2 bases; unmatched bases: 14. CDR3 region: CATSRAQTGKRAPYEQYF. The CDR3 DNA reads as TGTGCCACCAGCAGAGCCCAGACAGGGAAAAGGGCCCCCTACGAGCAGTACTTC.

The V and J genes are TRBV27 and TRBJ1-2; D gene unclear. Germline values: CDR1 MNHEY, CDR2 SMNVEV (reference sequence). V lost 3 bases to trimming and J lost 1 base, with 9 bases between them. This CDR3 has 14 residues. The CDR3 region is CASSFAEHNYGYTF. CDR3 nucleotides: TGTGCCAGCAGTTTTGCCGAGCATAACTATGGCTACACCTTC.

This clone showed up just once. The chain links TRBV6-6 to TRBJ1-2; 7 bases align to TRBD1. The CDR3 is 13 residues long. V trimming: 3 bases; J trimming: 6 bases; junction bases outside the gene matches: 4. From germline, CDR1 is MNHNY and CDR2 SVGAGI (reference sequence). The CDR3 DNA reads as TGTGCCAGCAGTTATCGAGACAGGGATGGCTACACCTTC. This encodes CASSYRDRDGYTF.

The chain is built from TRBV4-1 and TRBJ2-5; D is unclear. CDR3 length: 13 amino acids. V was clipped by 0 bases and J by 4 bases, with 6 bases between them. Germline-derived CDR1 and CDR2 are MGHRA and YSYEKL. The CDR3 loop reads CASSQDRLETQYF. In nucleotides, the CDR3 is TGCGCCAGCAGCCAAGATCGGTTAGAGACCCAGTACTTC.

The rearrangement uses TRBV6-1 and TRBJ2-2; TRBD1 agrees at 10 bases. J gave up 3 bases and V 7 bases, and 2 bases lay outside the gene matches. The CDR3 has 14 amino acids. Per germline, CDR1 MNHNS and CDR2 SASEGT. The CDR3 nucleotides are TGTGCCAGCAATGACAGGGGGCACACCGGGGAGCTGTTTTTT. Its protein is CASNDRGHTGELFF.

This clone was seen a single time. CDR3 coding DNA: TGTGCCTGGATCCTCCGGGACAGGGGGTACTACGAGCAGTACTTC. Protein: CAWILRDRGYYEQYF. This chain joins TRBV30 and TRBJ2-7, with 11 bases that match TRBD1. Germline CDR1 GTSNPN, CDR2 SVGIG (reference sequence). This CDR3 is 15 amino acids long. The ends lost 4 bases at V and 3 bases at J; junction bases unmatched: 8. The whole variable domain, remainder taken from reference TRBV30 and TRBJ2-7, is SQTIHQWPATLVQPVGSPLSLECTVEGTSNPNLYWYRQAAGRGLQLLFYSVGIGQISSEVPQNLSASRPQDRQFILSSKKLLLSDSGFYLCAWILRDRGYYEQYFGPGTRLTVT.

The chain recombines TRBV6-6 with TRBJ1-1, with D tentatively TRBD1 (5 bases). Trimming left V 7 bases short and J 1 base short, with 10 bases between. Germline lookup yields CDR1 MNHNY and CDR2 SVGAGI (reference sequence). The CDR3 totals 13 residues. CDR3 amino acids: CASNTQENTEAFF. CDR3 bases: TGTGCCAGCAACACACAGGAGAACACTGAAGCTTTCTTT.

This clone was found once. V and J are TRBV7-9 and TRBJ2-1; D is tentatively TRBD1 or TRBD2 (5 bases each). Germline CDR1 is SEHNR and CDR2 is FQNEAQ (reference sequence). Trimming left V 0 bases short and J 2 bases short, with 14 bases between. The CDR3 is made up of 17 amino acids. CDR3: CASSLARTGTAYNEQFF. The CDR3 region has the DNA TGTGCCAGCAGCTTAGCCAGAACCGGGACGGCCTACAATGAGCAGTTCTTC.

This clone was seen a single time. This chain uses TRBV6-6 with TRBJ2-7; D is unclear. The V gene lost 5 bases and the J gene lost 1 base, with 9 bases spanning the gap. The CDR3 consists of 13 residues. Germline V lookup: CDR1 MNHNY, CDR2 SVGAGI (reference sequence). In DNA, the CDR3 is TGTGCCAGCAGTGCCACTCCTTCCTACGAGCAGTACTTC. Translating it yields CASSATPSYEQYF.

The V and J genes are TRBV2 and TRBJ2-7, with 8 bases matching TRBD2. Looked up from germline, CDR1 is SNHLY and CDR2 is FYNNEI. The J segment lost 6 bases and the V segment lost 4 bases, leaving 8 bases of the junction unmatched. The CDR3 extends over 14 amino acids. The CDR3 nucleotides read TGTGCCAGCAGTGGTACTAGCGGAGCCGGCGAGCAGTACTTC. Translated, it gives CASSGTSGAGEQYF.

The chain couples TRBV2 to TRBJ2-3; perhaps TRBD1 as D (5 bases). CDR3 length equals 16 residues. Trimming stripped 6 bases from V and 2 bases from J, with 18 bases between. The germline gives CDR1 SNHLY, CDR2 FYNNEI. CDR3 nucleotide sequence: TGTGCCAGCAGACAAGGTGTTGACAGACTCACAGATACGCAGTATTTT. Translating gives CASRQGVDRLTDTQYF.

The chain joins TRBV5-1 to TRBJ2-5; D remains unclear. Germline CDR1 is SGHRS and CDR2 is YFSETQ. V lost 0 bases and J lost 0, with 9 bases in between. CDR3 length: 15 amino acids. The CDR3 loop is CASSLAIGDQETQYF. CDR3 sequence (DNA): TGCGCCAGCAGCTTGGCTATCGGTGACCAAGAGACCCAGTACTTC.

The chain has TRBV5-1 and TRBJ2-5, with TRBD2 matching over 14 bases. Germline V gene lookup returns CDR1 SGHRS and CDR2 YFSETQ. Germline trimming cut 10 bases from V and 5 bases from J; bases unmatched to any gene: 4. The CDR3 length is 13 residues. CDR3 amino acids: CACGTSGGETQYF. Here the CDR3 DNA reads TGCGCCTGCGGGACTAGCGGGGGTGAGACCCAGTACTTC.